A selection of T cell receptor beta chains follows, all from one sample in a study of blood T cell repertoires in COVID-19. Here immunoSEQ multiplex PCR was the method, and the copy in TCRdb shows in-frame clones only, minus some. The data show roughly 430,000 clones, 88% seen once. Specimen: PBMCs or T cells enriched from blood (not recorded which). The source of these receptors is a woman between 40 and 50 years old with acute COVID-19. Both conserved end residues are part of each CDR3. Each record gives: V gene, J gene, D gene, clone size, CDR3 protein, CDR3 DNA. D genes are given only for firm matches. Where a row states a size, it is once, few, many or the class of an expanded clone; other rows omit it.

>TRBV3-1/TRBV3-2|TRBJ2-1|-|-
CASRRPGVACKTREQFF
TGTGCCAGCAGACGACCGGGGGTAGCCTGCAAGACACGGGAGCAGTTCTTC
>TRBV11-3|TRBJ2-1|TRBD1|-
CASSLGTGTNEQFF
TGTGCCAGCAGCTTGGGGACAGGGACGAATGAGCAGTTCTTC
>TRBV27|TRBJ1-2|-|-
CASSSPLGGGSSGYTF
TGTGCCAGCAGTTCCCCCCTAGGGGGGGGGAGTTCCGGCTACACCTTC
>TRBV2|TRBJ2-2|TRBD1|-
CASRGQGRELFF
TGTGCCAGCAGGGGACAGGGGCGGGAGCTGTTTTTT
>TRBV7-2|TRBJ2-5|-|-
CASSLTGGLMETQYF
TGTGCCAGCAGCTTGACGGGGGGCCTAATGGAGACCCAGTACTTC
>TRBV2|TRBJ1-1|-|-
CASRGPTQNTEAFF
TGTGCCAGCAGGGGTCCGACTCAGAACACTGAAGCTTTCTTT
>TRBV2|TRBJ2-2|-|-
CASSERTLHGELFF
TGTGCCAGCAGCGAGCGGACGCTTCACGGGGAGCTGTTTTTT
>TRBV19|TRBJ1-1|TRBD1|-
CASSMFPTGGNEAFF
TGTGCCAGTAGTATGTTCCCGACAGGGGGCAATGAAGCTTTCTTT
>TRBV21-1|TRBJ2-7|-|-
CASSIKFNSGDRGFYEQYF
TGTGCCAGCAGCATAAAGTTCAATTCCGGGGACAGGGGCTTCTACGAGCAGTACTTC
>TRBV30|TRBJ2-2|TRBD1|-
CAWSGDLWTGGPSNTGELFF
TGTGCCTGGAGTGGGGACCTGTGGACAGGGGGCCCCTCGAACACCGGGGAGCTGTTTTTT
>TRBV27|TRBJ1-1|TRBD1|few
CASSFILGTGRLNTEAFF
TGTGCCAGCAGTTTTATATTAGGGACAGGCAGGTTAAACACTGAAGCTTTCTTT
>TRBV13|TRBJ2-5|-|-
CASSSTSMETQYF
TGTGCCAGCAGCTCCACTAGCATGGAGACCCAGTACTTC
>TRBV2|TRBJ1-1|-|-
CASSETFFMNTEAFF
TGTGCCAGCAGTGAAACATTTTTCATGAACACTGAAGCTTTCTTT
>TRBV9|TRBJ1-4|-|-
CASSMRGQGEKLFF
TGTGCCAGCAGCATGCGGGGGCAGGGTGAAAAACTGTTTTTT
>TRBV18|TRBJ2-7|-|-
CASSPRSEGEQYF
TGTGCCAGCTCACCAAGAAGTGAGGGCGAGCAGTACTTC
>TRBV27|TRBJ1-5|-|-
CASSLIGERDQPQHF
TGTGCCAGCAGTTTAATCGGGGAACGCGATCAGCCCCAGCATTTT
>TRBV2|TRBJ2-5|TRBD1|few
CASSGQGLETQYF
TGTGCCAGCAGTGGACAGGGGTTAGAGACCCAGTACTTC
>TRBV7-8|TRBJ1-6|TRBD1|-
CASSYLRGQGAKDSPLHF
TGTGCCAGCAGCTATCTTCGGGGACAGGGGGCGAAGGATTCACCCCTCCACTTT
>TRBV13|TRBJ1-1|-|-
CASSSGTSGEAFF
TGTGCCAGCAGCTCAGGGACTAGCGGTGAAGCTTTCTTT
>TRBV19|TRBJ2-7|TRBD1|-
CASQPKQGMEQYF
TGTGCCAGTCAGCCCAAACAGGGGATGGAGCAGTACTTC
>TRBV6-1|TRBJ2-4|-|-
CASSEALILLAKNIQYF
TGTGCCAGCAGTGAAGCCCTCATACTTCTAGCCAAAAACATTCAGTACTTC
>TRBV9|TRBJ1-5|-|-
CASSVDGGSSQPQHF
TGTGCCAGCAGCGTAGACGGGGGAAGCAGCCAGCCCCAGCATTTT
>TRBV23-1|TRBJ2-3|TRBD2|-
CASSQLAGARTDTQYF
TGCGCCAGCAGTCAACTAGCGGGGGCCCGCACAGATACGCAGTATTTT
>TRBV7-7|TRBJ2-5|-|-
CASSLGVVGETQYF
TGTGCCAGCAGCTTAGGTGTAGTCGGGGAGACCCAGTACTTC
>TRBV13|TRBJ1-1|-|-
CASSLVGGLNTEAFF
TGTGCCAGCAGCTTAGTCGGGGGGTTGAACACTGAAGCTTTCTTT
>TRBV5-4|TRBJ1-6|-|-
CASTVSGVYNSPLHF
TGTGCCAGCACCGTGTCAGGGGTTTATAATTCACCCCTCCACTTT
>TRBV2|TRBJ2-5|-|-
CAITVGPETQYF
TGTGCCATCACGGTTGGGCCAGAGACCCAGTACTTC
>TRBV12-3/TRBV12-4|TRBJ1-1|TRBD1|few
CASSLWDRGHAFF
TGTGCCAGCAGTTTATGGGACAGGGGGCACGCTTTCTTT
>TRBV2|TRBJ2-2|TRBD1|-
CAISGTVRIGNTGELFF
TGTGCCATCTCCGGGACAGTGCGAATCGGGAACACCGGGGAGCTGTTTTTT
>TRBV27|TRBJ2-2|-|-
CASSLTRGTGELFF
TGTGCCAGCAGTCTTACTAGAGGGACCGGGGAGCTGTTTTTT
>TRBV4-2|TRBJ1-2|TRBD1|-
CASSQNPWTGGGTNGYTF
TGTGCCAGCAGCCAAAACCCTTGGACAGGGGGCGGAACTAATGGCTACACCTTC
>TRBV5-1|TRBJ1-6|-|few
CASSFEGAYNSPLHF
TGCGCCAGCAGCTTCGAGGGGGCCTATAATTCACCCCTCCACTTT
>TRBV4-1|TRBJ2-1|-|-
CASSQGSGFNEQFF
TGCGCCAGCAGCCAAGGTTCAGGGTTCAATGAGCAGTTCTTC
>TRBV5-1|TRBJ1-1|-|-
CASSPSMNTEAFF
TGCGCCAGCAGCCCTAGTATGAACACTGAAGCTTTCTTT
>TRBV19|TRBJ2-3|TRBD1|-
CASSIPTGGTDTQYF
TGTGCCAGTAGTATACCTACAGGGGGCACAGATACGCAGTATTTT
>TRBV19|TRBJ1-2|-|-
CASSFTGLRGYTF
TGTGCCAGTAGTTTCACGGGACTAAGGGGCTACACCTTC